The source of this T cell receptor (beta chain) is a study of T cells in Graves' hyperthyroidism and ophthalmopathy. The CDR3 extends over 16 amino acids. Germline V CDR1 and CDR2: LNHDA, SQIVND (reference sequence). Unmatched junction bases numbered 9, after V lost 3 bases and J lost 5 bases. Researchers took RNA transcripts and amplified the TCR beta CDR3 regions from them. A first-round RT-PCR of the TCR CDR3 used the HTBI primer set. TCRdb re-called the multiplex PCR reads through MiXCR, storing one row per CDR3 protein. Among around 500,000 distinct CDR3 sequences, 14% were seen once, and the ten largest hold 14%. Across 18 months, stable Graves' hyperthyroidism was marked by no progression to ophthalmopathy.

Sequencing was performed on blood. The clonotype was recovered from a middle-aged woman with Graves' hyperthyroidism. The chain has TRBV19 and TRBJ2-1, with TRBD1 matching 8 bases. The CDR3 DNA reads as TGTGCCAGTAGTATGATATCGACAGGGGTCAACAATGAGCAGTTCTTC. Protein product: CASSMISTGVNNEQFF.